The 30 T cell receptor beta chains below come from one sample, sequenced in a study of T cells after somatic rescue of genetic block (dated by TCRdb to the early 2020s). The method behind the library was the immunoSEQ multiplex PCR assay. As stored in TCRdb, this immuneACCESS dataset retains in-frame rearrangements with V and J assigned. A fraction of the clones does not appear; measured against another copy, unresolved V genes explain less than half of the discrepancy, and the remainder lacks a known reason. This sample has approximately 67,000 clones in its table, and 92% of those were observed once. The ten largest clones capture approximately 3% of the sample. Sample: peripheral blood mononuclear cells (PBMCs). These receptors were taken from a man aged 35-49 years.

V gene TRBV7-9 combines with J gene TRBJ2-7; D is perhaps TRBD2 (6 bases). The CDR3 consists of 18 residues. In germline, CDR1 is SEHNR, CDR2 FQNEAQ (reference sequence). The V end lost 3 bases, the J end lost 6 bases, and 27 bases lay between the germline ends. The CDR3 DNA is TGTGCCAGCAGCTTCCGCCCTAGGCGGACGCGGGGTGTTAGCGAGCAGTACTTC. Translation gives CASSFRPRRTRGVSEQYF.

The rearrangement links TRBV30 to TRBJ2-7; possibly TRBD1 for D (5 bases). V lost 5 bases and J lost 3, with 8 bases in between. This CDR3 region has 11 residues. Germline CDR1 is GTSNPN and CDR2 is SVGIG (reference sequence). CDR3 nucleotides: TGTGCCTGGGGGCAGGGCTACGAGCAGTACTTC. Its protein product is CAWGQGYEQYF.

CDR3 in amino acids: CASSLGGSETQYF. As DNA, the CDR3 is TGCGCCAGCAGCTTAGGAGGTTCCGAGACCCAGTACTTC. The rearrangement links TRBV5-1 to TRBJ2-5, with a tentative D call TRBD2 (5 bases). V was shortened by 2 bases and J by 5 bases, with 10 bases between the two germline ends. Germline V lookup: CDR1 SGHRS, CDR2 YFSETQ. The CDR3 has 13 residues.

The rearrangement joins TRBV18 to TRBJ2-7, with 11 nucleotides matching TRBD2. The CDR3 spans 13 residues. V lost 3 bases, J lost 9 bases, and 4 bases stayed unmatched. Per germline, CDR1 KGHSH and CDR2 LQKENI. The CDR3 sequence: CASSPGTSGRQYF. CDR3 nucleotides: TGTGCCAGCTCACCCGGGACTAGCGGAAGGCAGTACTTC. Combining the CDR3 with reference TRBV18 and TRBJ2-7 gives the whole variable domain NAGVMQNPRHLVRRRGQEARLRCSPMKGHSHVYWYRQLPEEGLKFMVYLQKENIIDESGMPKERFSAEFPKEGPSILRIQQVVRGDSAAYFCASSPGTSGRQYFGPGTRLTVT.

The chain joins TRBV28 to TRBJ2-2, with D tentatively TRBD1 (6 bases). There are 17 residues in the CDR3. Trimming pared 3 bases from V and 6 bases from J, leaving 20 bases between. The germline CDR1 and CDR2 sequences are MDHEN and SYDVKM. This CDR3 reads CASSFSLLQGSSGELFF. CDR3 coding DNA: TGTGCCAGCAGTTTCTCCCTTCTACAGGGTTCGTCCGGGGAGCTGTTTTTT.

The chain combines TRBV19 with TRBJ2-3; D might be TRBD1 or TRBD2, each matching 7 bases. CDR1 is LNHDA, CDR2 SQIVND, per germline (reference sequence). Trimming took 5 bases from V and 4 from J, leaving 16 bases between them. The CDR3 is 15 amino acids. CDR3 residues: CASSHQGGRSDTQYF. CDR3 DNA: TGTGCCAGTAGTCATCAGGGGGGGCGATCAGATACGCAGTATTTT.

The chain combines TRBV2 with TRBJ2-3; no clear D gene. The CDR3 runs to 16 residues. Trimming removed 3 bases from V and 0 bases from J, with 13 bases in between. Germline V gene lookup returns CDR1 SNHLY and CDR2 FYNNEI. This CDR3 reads CASSDGAGRSTDTQYF. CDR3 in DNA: TGTGCCAGCAGTGACGGAGCAGGCCGTAGCACAGATACGCAGTATTTT.

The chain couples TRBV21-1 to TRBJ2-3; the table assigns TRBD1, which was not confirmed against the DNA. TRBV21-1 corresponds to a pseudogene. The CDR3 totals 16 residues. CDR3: CASRTGTGVNTDTQYF. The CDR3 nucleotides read TGTGCCAGCCGTACCGGGACAGGGGTTAATACAGATACGCAGTATTTT.

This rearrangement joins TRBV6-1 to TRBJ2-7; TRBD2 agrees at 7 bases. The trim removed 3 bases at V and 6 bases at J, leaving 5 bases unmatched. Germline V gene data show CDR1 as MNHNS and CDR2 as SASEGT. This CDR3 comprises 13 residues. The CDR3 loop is CASSEVGRGEQYF. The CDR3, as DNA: TGTGCCAGCAGTGAGGTGGGGAGGGGCGAGCAGTACTTC.

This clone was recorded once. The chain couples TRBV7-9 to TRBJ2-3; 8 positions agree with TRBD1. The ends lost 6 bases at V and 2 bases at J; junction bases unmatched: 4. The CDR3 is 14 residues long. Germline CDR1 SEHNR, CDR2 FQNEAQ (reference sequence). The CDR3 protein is CASRDRVSTDTQYF. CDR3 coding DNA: TGTGCCAGCAGGGACAGGGTTTCCACAGATACGCAGTATTTT.

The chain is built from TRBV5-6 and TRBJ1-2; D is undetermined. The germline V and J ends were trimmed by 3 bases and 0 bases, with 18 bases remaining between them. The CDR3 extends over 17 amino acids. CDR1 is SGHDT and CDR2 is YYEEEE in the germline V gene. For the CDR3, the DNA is TGTGCCAGCAGCTCTCGGCTGTCTCTAAGCTCTAACTATGGCTACACCTTC. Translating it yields CASSSRLSLSSNYGYTF. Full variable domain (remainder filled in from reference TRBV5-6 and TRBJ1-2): DAGVTQSPTHLIKTRGQQVTLRCSPKSGHDTVSWYQQALGQGPQFIFQYYEEEERQRGNFPDRFSGHQFPNYSSELNVNALLLGDSALYLCASSSRLSLSSNYGYTFGSGTRLTVV.

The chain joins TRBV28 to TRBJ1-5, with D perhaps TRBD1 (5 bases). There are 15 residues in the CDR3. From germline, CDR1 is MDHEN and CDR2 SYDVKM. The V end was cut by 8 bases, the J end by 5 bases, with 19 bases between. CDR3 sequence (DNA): TGTGCCAGCCTACGGGGTTTGGGGGACTATCAGCCCCAGCATTTT. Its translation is CASLRGLGDYQPQHF.

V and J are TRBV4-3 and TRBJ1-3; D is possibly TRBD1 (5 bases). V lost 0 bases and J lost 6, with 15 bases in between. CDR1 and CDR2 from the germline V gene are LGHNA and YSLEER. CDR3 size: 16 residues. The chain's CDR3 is CASSQDGRGLANTIYF. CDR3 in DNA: TGCGCCAGCAGCCAAGATGGTAGGGGCCTCGCAAACACCATATATTTT.

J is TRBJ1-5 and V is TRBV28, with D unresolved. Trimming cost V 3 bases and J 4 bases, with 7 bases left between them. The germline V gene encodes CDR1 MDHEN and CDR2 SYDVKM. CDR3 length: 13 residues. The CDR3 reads CASSFWGNQPQHF. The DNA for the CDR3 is TGTGCCAGCAGTTTTTGGGGAAATCAGCCCCAGCATTTT.

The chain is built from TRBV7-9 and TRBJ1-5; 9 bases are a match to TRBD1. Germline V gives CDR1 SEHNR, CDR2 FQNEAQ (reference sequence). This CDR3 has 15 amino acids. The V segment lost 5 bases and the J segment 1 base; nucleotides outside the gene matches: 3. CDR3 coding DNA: TGTGCCAGCAGCCCAGGGACAGGGAGCAATCAGCCCCAGCATTTT. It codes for CASSPGTGSNQPQHF.

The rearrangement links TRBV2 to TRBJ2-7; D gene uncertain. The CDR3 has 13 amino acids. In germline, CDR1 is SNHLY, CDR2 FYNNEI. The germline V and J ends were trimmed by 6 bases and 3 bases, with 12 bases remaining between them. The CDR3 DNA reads TGTGCCAGCAGAGAAATCCACGACTACGAGCAGTACTTC. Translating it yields CASREIHDYEQYF. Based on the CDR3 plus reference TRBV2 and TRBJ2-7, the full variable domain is EPEVTQTPSHQVTQMGQEVILRCVPISNHLYFYWYRQILGQKVEFLVSFYNNEISEKSEIFDDQFSVERPDGSNFTLKIRSTKLEDSAMYFCASREIHDYEQYFGPGTRLTVT.

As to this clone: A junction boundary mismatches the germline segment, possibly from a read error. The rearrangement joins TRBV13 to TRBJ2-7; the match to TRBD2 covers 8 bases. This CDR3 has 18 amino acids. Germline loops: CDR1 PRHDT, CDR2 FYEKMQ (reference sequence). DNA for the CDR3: TGTGCCAGCAGCCTAGGGGGGATAGCGGGATTACTATCCTACGAGCAGTACTTC. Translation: CASSLGGIAGLLSYEQYF.

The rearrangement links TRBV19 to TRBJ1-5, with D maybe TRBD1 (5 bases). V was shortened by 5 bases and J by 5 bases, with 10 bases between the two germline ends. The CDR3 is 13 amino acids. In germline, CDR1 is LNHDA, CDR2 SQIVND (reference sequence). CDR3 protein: CASSLQGHQPQHF. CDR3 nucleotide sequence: TGTGCCAGTAGTCTGCAGGGTCATCAGCCCCAGCATTTT.

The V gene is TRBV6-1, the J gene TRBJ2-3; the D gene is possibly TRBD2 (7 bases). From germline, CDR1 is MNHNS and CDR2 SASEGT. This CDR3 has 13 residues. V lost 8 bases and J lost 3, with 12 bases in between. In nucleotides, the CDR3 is TGTGCCAGCCGAAGGGGGGGGACAGATACGCAGTATTTT. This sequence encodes CASRRGGTDTQYF.

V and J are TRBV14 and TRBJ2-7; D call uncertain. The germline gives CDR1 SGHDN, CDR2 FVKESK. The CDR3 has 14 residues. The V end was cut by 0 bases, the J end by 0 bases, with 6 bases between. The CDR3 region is CASSQDQDSYEQYF. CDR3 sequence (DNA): TGTGCCAGCAGCCAAGATCAGGACTCCTACGAGCAGTACTTC.

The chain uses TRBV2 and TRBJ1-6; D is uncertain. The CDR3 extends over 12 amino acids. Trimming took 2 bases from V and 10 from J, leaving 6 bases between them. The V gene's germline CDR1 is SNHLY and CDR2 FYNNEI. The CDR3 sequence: CASSERRSPLHF. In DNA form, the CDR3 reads TGTGCCAGCAGTGAACGCAGGTCACCCCTCCACTTT.

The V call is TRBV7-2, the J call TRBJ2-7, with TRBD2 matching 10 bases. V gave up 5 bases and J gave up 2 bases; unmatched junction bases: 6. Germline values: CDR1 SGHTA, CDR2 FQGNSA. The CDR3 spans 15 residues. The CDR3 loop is CASSLGLAFTYEQYF. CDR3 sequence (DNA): TGTGCCAGCAGCCTGGGACTAGCGTTTACCTACGAGCAGTACTTC.

The CDR3 loop is CASSLESTGGNSPLHF. CDR3 DNA: TGCGCCAGCAGCTTGGAATCGACAGGGGGGAATTCACCCCTCCACTTT. The V and J genes are TRBV5-1 and TRBJ1-6; 9 nucleotides match TRBD1. The CDR3 covers 16 residues. The junction had 5 bases not matched to a gene; V was cut back by 0 bases and J by 7 bases. In germline, CDR1 is SGHRS, CDR2 YFSETQ.

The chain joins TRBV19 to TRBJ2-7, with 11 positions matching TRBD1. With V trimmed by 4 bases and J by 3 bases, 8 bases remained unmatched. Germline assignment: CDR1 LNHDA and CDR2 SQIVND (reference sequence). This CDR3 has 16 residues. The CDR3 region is CASSTRSDRGHYEQYF. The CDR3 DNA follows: TGTGCCAGTAGTACCCGATCGGACAGGGGGCACTACGAGCAGTACTTC.

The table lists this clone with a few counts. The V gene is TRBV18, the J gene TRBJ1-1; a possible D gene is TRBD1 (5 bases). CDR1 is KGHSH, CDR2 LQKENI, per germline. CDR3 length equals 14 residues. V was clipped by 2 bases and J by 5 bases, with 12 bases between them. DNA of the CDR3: TGTGCCAGCTCACCAGTTCCGGGGGTGACTGAAGCTTTCTTT. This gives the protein CASSPVPGVTEAFF.

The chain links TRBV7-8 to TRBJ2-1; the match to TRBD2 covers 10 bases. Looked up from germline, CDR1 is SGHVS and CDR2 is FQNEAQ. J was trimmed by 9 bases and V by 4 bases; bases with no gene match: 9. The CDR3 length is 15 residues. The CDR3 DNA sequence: TGTGCCAGCAGCTATCGCCCCCTAGCGGGGGCTGAGCAGTTCTTC. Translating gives CASSYRPLAGAEQFF.

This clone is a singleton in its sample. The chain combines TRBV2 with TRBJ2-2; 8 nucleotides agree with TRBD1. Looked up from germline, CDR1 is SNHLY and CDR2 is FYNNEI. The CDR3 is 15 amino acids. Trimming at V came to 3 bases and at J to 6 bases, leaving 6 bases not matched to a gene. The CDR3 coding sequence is TGTGCCAGCAGTGACCGGACAGGGAGCGCCGGGGAGCTGTTTTTT. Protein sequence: CASSDRTGSAGELFF.

Here the CDR3 DNA reads TGTGCCAGTAGTAGGACTAGTCCCGGGGAGCTGTTTTTT. Translating gives CASSRTSPGELFF. The V gene is TRBV19, the J gene TRBJ2-2; TRBD2 matches at 7 bases. CDR3 length: 13 amino acids. J lost 6 bases, V lost 4 bases, and 2 bases had no gene match. Germline lookup yields CDR1 LNHDA and CDR2 SQIVND (reference sequence).

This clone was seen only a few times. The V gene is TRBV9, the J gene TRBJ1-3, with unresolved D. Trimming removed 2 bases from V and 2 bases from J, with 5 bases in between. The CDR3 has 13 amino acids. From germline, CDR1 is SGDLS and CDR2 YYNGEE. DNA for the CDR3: TGTGCCAGCAGCGTTTCCCCTGGAAACACCATATATTTT. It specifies CASSVSPGNTIYF.

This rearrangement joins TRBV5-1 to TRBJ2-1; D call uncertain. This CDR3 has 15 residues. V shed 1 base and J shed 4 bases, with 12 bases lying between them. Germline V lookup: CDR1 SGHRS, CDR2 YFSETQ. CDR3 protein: CASSLIPRSYNEQFF. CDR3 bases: TGCGCCAGCAGCTTGATCCCCCGCTCGTACAATGAGCAGTTCTTC.